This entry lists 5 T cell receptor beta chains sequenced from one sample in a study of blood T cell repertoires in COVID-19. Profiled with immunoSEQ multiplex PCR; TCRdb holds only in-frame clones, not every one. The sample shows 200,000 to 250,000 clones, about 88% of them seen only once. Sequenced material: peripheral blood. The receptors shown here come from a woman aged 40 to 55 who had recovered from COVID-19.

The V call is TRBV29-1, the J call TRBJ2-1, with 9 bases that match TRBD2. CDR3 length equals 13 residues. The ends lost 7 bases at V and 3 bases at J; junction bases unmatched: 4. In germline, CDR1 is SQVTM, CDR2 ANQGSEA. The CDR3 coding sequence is TGCAGCGGTAGCGGGAGACTCTACAATGAGCAGTTCTTC. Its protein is CSGSGRLYNEQFF.

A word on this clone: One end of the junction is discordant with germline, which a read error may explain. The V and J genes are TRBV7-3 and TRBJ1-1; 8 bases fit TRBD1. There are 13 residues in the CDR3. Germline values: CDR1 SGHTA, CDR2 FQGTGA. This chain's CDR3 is CRRRLQGDTEAFF. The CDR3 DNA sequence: TGCCGTCGTCGGCTACAGGGGGATACTGAAGCTTTCTTT.

The CDR3 DNA reads as TGTGCCAGCAGCTCTAGCGGGGGACACACAGATACGCAGTATTTT. As protein: CASSSSGGHTDTQYF. V gene TRBV11-2 combines with J gene TRBJ2-3; 10 bases agree with TRBD2. V lost 4 bases to trimming and J lost 2 bases; unmatched junction nucleotides: 3. Germline V lookup: CDR1 SGHAT, CDR2 FQNNGV. The CDR3 consists of 15 residues.

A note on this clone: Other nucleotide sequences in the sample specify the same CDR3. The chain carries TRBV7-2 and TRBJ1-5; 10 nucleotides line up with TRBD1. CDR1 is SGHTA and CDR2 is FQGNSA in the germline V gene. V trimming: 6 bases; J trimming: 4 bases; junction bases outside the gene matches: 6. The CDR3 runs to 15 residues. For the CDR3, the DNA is TGTGCCAGCAGTCTTGGGACAGGGGTTAATCAGCCCCAGCATTTT. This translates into CASSLGTGVNQPQHF. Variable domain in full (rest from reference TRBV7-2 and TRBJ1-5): GAGVSQSPSNKVTEKGKDVELRCDPISGHTALYWYRQSLGQGLEFLIYFQGNSAPDKSGLPSDRFSAERTGGSVSTLTIQRTQQEDSAVYLCASSLGTGVNQPQHFGDGTRLSIL.

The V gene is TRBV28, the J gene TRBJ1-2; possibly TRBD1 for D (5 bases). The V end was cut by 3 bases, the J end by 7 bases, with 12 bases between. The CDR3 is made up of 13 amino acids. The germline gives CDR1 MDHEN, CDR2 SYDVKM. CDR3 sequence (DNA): TGTGCCAGCAGTTTCCGGACGGGGGGTGGCTACACCTTC. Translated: CASSFRTGGGYTF.